These 16 T cell receptor beta chains share one sample of origin, sequenced in a study of blood T cell repertoires in COVID-19. TCRdb keeps only in-frame clones here, not all; method: immunoSEQ multiplex PCR. This sample has hundreds of thousands of clones, with around 89% found just once. The sequencing input was peripheral blood. The receptors come from a woman in her thirties with COVID-19, enrolled during active disease.

The rearrangement uses TRBV7-2 and TRBJ1-5; D perhaps matches TRBD1 (6 bases). This CDR3 has 15 residues. Germline CDR1 SGHTA, CDR2 FQGNSA. V lost 1 base to trimming and J lost 6 bases, with 13 bases between them. Here the CDR3 DNA reads TGTGCCAGCAGCTTAGAAGGGTCCAGGGGTCAGCCCCAGCATTTT. It specifies CASSLEGSRGQPQHF. Full variable domain (rest looked up from reference TRBV7-2 and TRBJ1-5): GAGVSQSPSNKVTEKGKDVELRCDPISGHTALYWYRQSLGQGLEFLIYFQGNSAPDKSGLPSDRFSAERTGGSVSTLTIQRTQQEDSAVYLCASSLEGSRGQPQHFGDGTRLSIL.

The chain links TRBV27 to TRBJ2-3, with a tentative D call TRBD2 (6 bases). V was shortened by 7 bases and J by 3 bases, with 11 bases between the two germline ends. The length of the CDR3 is 13 residues. CDR1 and CDR2 from the germline V gene are MNHEY and SMNVEV (reference sequence). CDR3 amino acids: CASKKAGTDTQYF. For the CDR3, the DNA is TGTGCCAGCAAAAAGGCGGGGACAGATACGCAGTATTTT.

The J gene is TRBJ2-3, the V gene TRBV5-1, with D possibly matching TRBD1 (6 bases). The CDR3 extends over 15 amino acids. The germline V gene has CDR1 SGHRS and CDR2 YFSETQ. Trimming stripped 0 bases from V and 4 bases from J, with 12 bases between. The CDR3 bases are TGCGCCAGCAGCTTGGCAGGGGCAGCACCAGATACGCAGTATTTT. This gives the protein CASSLAGAAPDTQYF.

Worth noting for this clone: Distinct nucleotide sequences in the sample also encode this CDR3. V gene TRBV5-1 combines with J gene TRBJ2-5, with 7 bases identical to TRBD2. Germline lookup yields CDR1 SGHRS and CDR2 YFSETQ. Trimming removed 3 bases from V and 5 bases from J; junction bases left unmatched: 7. CDR3 size: 14 residues. CDR3 coding DNA: TGCGCCAGCAGCTGGGGCGGGCGGGAGGAGACCCAGTACTTC. Encoded protein: CASSWGGREETQYF. Using reference TRBV5-1 and TRBJ2-5 for the parts outside the CDR3, the full variable domain is KAGVTQTPRYLIKTRGQQVTLSCSPISGHRSVSWYQQTPGQGLQFLFEYFSETQRNKGNFPGRFSGRQFSNSRSEMNVSTLELGDSALYLCASSWGGREETQYFGPGTRLLVL.

This clone has just one count. This chain links TRBV3-1 (or the pseudogene TRBV3-2) with TRBJ1-5; 8 bases are shared with TRBD1. Germline CDR1 reads LGHDT; CDR2 reads YNNKEL (reference sequence). The CDR3 is 15 amino acids. V dropped 6 bases and J dropped 7; count of bases not matched to a gene: 11. As DNA, the CDR3 is TGTGCCAGCAGTCCCGGACAGGGAGGATGGCAGCCCCAGCATTTT. Protein product: CASSPGQGGWQPQHF.

V and J are TRBV7-9 and TRBJ1-5; no firm D call. V dropped 1 base and J dropped 7 bases, with 8 bases sitting between them. CDR1 and CDR2 from the germline V gene are SEHNR and FQNEAQ (reference sequence). There are 13 residues in the CDR3. The CDR3 protein is CASSLETEQPQHF. CDR3 coding DNA: TGTGCCAGCAGCTTAGAAACGGAGCAGCCCCAGCATTTT.

The chain couples TRBV15 to TRBJ2-4; TRBD2 might be the D (6 bases). Trimming left V 8 bases short and J 6 bases short, with 14 bases between. Per the germline V gene, CDR1 is LNHNV and CDR2 is YYDKDF (reference sequence). The CDR3 sequence is 13 residues long. CDR3 DNA: TGTGCCACCGGCCCGACGCGGGGAAACATTCAGTACTTC. This codes for CATGPTRGNIQYF.

V and J are TRBV28 and TRBJ2-5, with D unclear. V was cut by 8 bases and J by 1 base, with 20 bases left in between. The CDR3 extends over 16 amino acids. Germline V gene lookup returns CDR1 MDHEN and CDR2 SYDVKM. CDR3 in amino acids: CASRAYRLNFQETQYF. The CDR3 coding sequence is TGTGCCAGCCGCGCGTATCGCCTTAACTTCCAAGAGACCCAGTACTTC.

The chain employs TRBV9 and TRBJ2-2, with 7 bases matching TRBD1. The CDR3 has 15 amino acids. Trimming cost V 5 bases and J 4 bases; bases outside gene matches: 8. Germline V gene data show CDR1 as SGDLS and CDR2 as YYNGEE. CDR3 nucleotides: TGTGCCAGCAGACCGTTCGACAGGGTCACCGGGGAGCTGTTTTTT. Its protein is CASRPFDRVTGELFF.

The J gene is TRBJ2-1, the V gene TRBV5-1; 13 bases agree with TRBD2. The CDR3 has 15 amino acids. After removal of 7 bases from V and 6 bases from J, the junction contained 7 bases not matched to a gene. The germline V gene encodes CDR1 SGHRS and CDR2 YFSETQ. The chain's CDR3 is CASRQTSGRPNEQFF. CDR3 in DNA: TGCGCCAGCCGCCAGACTAGCGGGAGGCCCAATGAGCAGTTCTTC.

This clone was found once. V and J are TRBV4-3 and TRBJ1-1; 11 positions match TRBD1. Germline V lookup: CDR1 LGHNA, CDR2 YSLEER. The CDR3 loop spans 16 amino acids. V lost 4 bases and J lost 8; bases outside the gene matches: 12. CDR3 sequence (DNA): TGCGCCAGCAGCCGATTCGTTAGGACAGGGGGCGCGGAAGCTTTCTTT. This codes for CASSRFVRTGGAEAFF.

This chain links TRBV27 with TRBJ2-3; 8 positions match TRBD2. The germline CDR1 and CDR2 sequences are MNHEY and SMNVEV (reference sequence). The V and J ends lost 5 bases and 6 bases, in that order; junction bases with no gene match: 19. This CDR3 spans 18 amino acids. The CDR3 protein is CASSTRTSLKFGPDTQYF. CDR3 nucleotides: TGTGCCAGCAGTACCAGGACTAGCCTAAAATTTGGCCCCGATACGCAGTATTTT.

The V call is TRBV5-1, the J call TRBJ2-5; no clear D gene. This CDR3 is built from 13 residues. Germline values: CDR1 SGHRS, CDR2 YFSETQ. Trimming stripped 2 bases from V and 3 bases from J, with 8 bases between. The CDR3 loop reads CASSFLPEETQYF. The CDR3 bases are TGCGCCAGCAGCTTCCTGCCAGAAGAGACCCAGTACTTC.

V gene TRBV19 combines with J gene TRBJ2-7, with 9 positions matching TRBD1. The CDR3 spans 14 residues. The germline V gene has CDR1 LNHDA and CDR2 SQIVND (reference sequence). The J segment lost 6 bases and the V segment lost 5 bases, leaving 8 bases of the junction unmatched. The CDR3 region is CASSATGTGSEQYV. The CDR3, as DNA: TGTGCCAGTAGTGCAACCGGGACAGGGTCCGAGCAGTACGTC.

The chain has TRBV27 and TRBJ2-7; the match to TRBD1 covers 7 bases. Per the germline V gene, CDR1 is MNHEY and CDR2 is SMNVEV (reference sequence). The CDR3 spans 14 residues. J lost 3 bases, V lost 3 bases, and 5 bases had no gene match. The CDR3 nucleotides are TGTGCCAGCAGTTTTTCCCCAGGGGGCTACGAGCAGTACTTC. Protein product: CASSFSPGGYEQYF.

V usage is TRBV10-3 and J usage is TRBJ2-2, with 11 bases that match TRBD1. CDR1 is ENHRY, CDR2 SYGVKD, per germline. Germline trimming cut 8 bases from V and 6 bases from J; bases unmatched to any gene: 8. CDR3 length: 15 residues. CDR3 sequence reads: CAIGGQGAIPGELFF. The CDR3 nucleotides read TGTGCCATCGGTGGACAGGGGGCTATCCCCGGGGAGCTGTTTTTT.